This TCR beta chain was documented in a study of radiotherapy plus CTLA-4 blockade in lung cancer. The data were produced by immunoSEQ multiplex PCR, yet TCRdb's version contains in-frame clones alone and is incomplete. Of 30,000 to 40,000 clones listed, 75% are singletons. Trimming removed 5 bases at V and 2 bases at J, with 11 bases between. The germline CDR1 and CDR2 sequences are MNHEY and SVGAGI. This CDR3 comprises 14 residues. This TCR came from a human donor with non-small cell lung cancer that progressed on radiotherapy plus ipilimumab. This chain links TRBV6-5 with TRBJ2-3; D ambiguous. The source was peripheral blood, collected from a patient treated with radiotherapy plus ipilimumab. CDR3 amino acids: CASSPVGATDTQYF. For the CDR3, the DNA is TGTGCCAGCAGTCCGGTGGGCGCCACAGATACGCAGTATTTT.